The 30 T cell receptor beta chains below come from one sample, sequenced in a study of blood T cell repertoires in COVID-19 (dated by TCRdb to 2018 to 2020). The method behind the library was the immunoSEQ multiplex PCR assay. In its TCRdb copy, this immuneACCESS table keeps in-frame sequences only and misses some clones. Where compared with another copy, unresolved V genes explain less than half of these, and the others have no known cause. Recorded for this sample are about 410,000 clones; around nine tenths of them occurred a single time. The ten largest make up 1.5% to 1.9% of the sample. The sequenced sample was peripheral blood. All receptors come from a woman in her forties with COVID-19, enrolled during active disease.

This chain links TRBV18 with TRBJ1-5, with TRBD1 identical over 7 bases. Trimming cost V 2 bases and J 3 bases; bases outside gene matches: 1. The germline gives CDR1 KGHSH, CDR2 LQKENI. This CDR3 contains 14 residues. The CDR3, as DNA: TGTGCCAGCTCACCAGGGACAGACAATCAGCCCCAGCATTTT. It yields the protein CASSPGTDNQPQHF. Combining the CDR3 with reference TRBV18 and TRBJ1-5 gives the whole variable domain NAGVMQNPRHLVRRRGQEARLRCSPMKGHSHVYWYRQLPEEGLKFMVYLQKENIIDESGMPKERFSAEFPKEGPSILRIQQVVRGDSAAYFCASSPGTDNQPQHFGDGTRLSIL.

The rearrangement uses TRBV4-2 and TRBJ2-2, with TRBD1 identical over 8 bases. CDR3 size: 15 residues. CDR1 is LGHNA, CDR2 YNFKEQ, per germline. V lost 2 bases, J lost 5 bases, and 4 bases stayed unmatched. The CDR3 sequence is CASSQSDRATGELFF. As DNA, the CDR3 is TGTGCCAGCAGCCAATCGGACAGGGCTACCGGGGAGCTGTTTTTT.

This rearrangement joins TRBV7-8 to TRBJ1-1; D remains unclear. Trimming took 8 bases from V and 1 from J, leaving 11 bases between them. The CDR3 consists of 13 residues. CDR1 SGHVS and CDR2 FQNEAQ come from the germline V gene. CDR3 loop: CASETQPNTEAFF. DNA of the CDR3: TGTGCCAGCGAAACACAGCCGAACACTGAAGCTTTCTTT.

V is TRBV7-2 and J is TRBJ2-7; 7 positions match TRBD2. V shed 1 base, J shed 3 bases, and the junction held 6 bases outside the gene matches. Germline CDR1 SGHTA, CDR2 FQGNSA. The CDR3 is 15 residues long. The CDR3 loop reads CASSLEAGEVYEQYF. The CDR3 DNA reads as TGTGCCAGCAGCTTAGAGGCGGGGGAGGTCTACGAGCAGTACTTC. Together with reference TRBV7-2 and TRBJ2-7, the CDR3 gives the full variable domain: GAGVSQSPSNKVTEKGKDVELRCDPISGHTALYWYRQSLGQGLEFLIYFQGNSAPDKSGLPSDRFSAERTGGSVSTLTIQRTQQEDSAVYLCASSLEAGEVYEQYFGPGTRLTVT.

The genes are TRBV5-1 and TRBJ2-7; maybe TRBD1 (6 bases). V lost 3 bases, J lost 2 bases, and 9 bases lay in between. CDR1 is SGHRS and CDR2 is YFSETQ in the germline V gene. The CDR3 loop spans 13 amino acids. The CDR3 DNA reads TGCGCCAGCAGCTGGGACACCACCTACGAGCAGTACTTC. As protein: CASSWDTTYEQYF.

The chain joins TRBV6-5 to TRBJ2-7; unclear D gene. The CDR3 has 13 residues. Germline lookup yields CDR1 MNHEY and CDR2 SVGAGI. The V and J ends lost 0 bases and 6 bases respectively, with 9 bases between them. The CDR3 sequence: CASSYSKIGEQYF. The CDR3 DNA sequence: TGTGCCAGCAGTTACTCTAAGATCGGCGAGCAGTACTTC.

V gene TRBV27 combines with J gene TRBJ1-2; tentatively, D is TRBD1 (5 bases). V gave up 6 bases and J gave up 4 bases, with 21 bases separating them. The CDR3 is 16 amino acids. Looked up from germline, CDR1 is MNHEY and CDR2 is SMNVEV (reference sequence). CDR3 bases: TGTGCCAGCAGACCTATGGCAGGGCCTAGTAGCTATGGCTACACCTTC. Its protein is CASRPMAGPSSYGYTF.

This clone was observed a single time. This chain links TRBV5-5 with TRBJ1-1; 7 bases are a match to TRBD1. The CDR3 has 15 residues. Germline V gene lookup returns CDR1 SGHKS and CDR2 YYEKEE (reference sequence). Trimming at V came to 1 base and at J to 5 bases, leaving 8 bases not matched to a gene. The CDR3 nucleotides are TGTGCCAGCAGCTTGACTCGACAGGGAAGGACTGAAGCTTTCTTT. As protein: CASSLTRQGRTEAFF.

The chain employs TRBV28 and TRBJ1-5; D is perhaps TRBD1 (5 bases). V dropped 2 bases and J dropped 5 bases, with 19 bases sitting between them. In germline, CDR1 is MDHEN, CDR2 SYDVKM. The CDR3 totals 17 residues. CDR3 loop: CASSLHGTDYIDQPQHF. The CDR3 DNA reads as TGTGCCAGCAGTTTACATGGGACGGACTACATCGATCAGCCCCAGCATTTT.

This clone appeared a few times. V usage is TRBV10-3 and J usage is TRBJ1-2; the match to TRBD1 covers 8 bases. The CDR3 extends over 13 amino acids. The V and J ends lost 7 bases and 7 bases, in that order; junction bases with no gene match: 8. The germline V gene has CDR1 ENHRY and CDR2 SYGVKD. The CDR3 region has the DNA TGTGCCATCAAGGGGACAGGACTGGGTGGCTACACCTTC. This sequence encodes CAIKGTGLGGYTF.

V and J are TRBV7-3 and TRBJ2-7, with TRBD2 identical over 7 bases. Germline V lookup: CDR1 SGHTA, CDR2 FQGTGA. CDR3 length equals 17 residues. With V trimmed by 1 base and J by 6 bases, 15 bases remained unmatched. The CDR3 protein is CASSLKGTGGPFGEQYF. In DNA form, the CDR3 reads TGTGCCAGCAGCTTAAAAGGGACGGGGGGACCATTTGGCGAGCAGTACTTC.

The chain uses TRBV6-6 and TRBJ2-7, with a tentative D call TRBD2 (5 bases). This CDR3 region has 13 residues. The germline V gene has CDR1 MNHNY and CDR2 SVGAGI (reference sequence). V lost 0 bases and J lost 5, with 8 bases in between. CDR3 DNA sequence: TGTGCCAGCAGTTACTCGACCGGGGACGAGCAGTACTTC. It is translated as CASSYSTGDEQYF.

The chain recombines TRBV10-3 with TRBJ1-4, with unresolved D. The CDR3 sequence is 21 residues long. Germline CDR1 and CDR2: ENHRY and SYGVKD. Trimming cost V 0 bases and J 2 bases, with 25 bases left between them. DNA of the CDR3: TGTGCCATCAGTGAGTCGAGAGTGGGAGCTACTTCCTTGGGGACTAATGAAAAACTGTTTTTT. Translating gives CAISESRVGATSLGTNEKLFF.

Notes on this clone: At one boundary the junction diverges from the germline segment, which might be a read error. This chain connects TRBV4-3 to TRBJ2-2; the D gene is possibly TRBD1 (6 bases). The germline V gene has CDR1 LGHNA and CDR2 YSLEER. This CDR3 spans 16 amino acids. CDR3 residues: CASSLGAGTNPGELFF. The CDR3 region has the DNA TGCGCCAGCAGCCTGGGGGCAGGGACGAACCCCGGGGAGCTGTTTTTT.

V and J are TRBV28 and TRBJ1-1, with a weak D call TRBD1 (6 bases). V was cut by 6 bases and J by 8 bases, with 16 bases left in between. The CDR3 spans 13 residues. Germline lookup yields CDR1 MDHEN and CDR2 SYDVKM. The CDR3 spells CASSRDTAREAFF. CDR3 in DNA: TGTGCCAGCAGCCGGGACACCGCCCGGGAAGCTTTCTTT. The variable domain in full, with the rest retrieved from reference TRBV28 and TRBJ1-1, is DVKVTQSSRYLVKRTGEKVFLECVQDMDHENMFWYRQDPGLGLRLIYFSYDVKMKEKGDIPEGYSVSREKKERFSLILESASTNQTSMYLCASSRDTAREAFFGQGTRLTVV.

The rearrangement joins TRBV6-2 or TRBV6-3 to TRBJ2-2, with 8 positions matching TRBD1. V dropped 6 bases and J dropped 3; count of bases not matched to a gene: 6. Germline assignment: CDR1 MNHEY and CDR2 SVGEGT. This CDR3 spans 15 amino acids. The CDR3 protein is CASSKQGAHTGELFF. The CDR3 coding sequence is TGTGCCAGCAGCAAGCAGGGGGCGCACACCGGGGAGCTGTTTTTT.

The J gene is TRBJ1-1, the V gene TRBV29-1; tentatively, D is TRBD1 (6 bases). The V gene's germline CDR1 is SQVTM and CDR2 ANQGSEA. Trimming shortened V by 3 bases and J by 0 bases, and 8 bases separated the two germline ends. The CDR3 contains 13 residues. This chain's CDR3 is CSVESGVNTEAFF. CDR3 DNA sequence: TGCAGCGTTGAGTCAGGGGTGAACACTGAAGCTTTCTTT.

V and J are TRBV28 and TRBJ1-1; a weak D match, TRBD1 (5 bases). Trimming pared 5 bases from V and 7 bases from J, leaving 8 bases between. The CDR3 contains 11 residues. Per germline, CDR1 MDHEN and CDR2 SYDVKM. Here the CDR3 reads CASSDRFEAFF. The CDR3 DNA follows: TGTGCCAGCAGTGACAGATTTGAAGCTTTCTTT.

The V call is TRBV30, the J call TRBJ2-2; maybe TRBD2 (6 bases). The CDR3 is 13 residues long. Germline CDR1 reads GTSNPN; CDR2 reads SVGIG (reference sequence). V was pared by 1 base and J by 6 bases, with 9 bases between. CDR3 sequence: CAWSDSSAGELFF. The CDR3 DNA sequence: TGTGCCTGGAGTGATTCTAGCGCCGGGGAGCTGTTTTTT.

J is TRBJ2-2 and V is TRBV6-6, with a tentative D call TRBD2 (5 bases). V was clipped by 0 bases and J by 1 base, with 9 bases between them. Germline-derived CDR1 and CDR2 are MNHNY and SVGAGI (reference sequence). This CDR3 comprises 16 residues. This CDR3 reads CASSYSNRGNTGELFF. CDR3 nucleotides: TGTGCCAGCAGTTACTCGAATCGGGGGAACACCGGGGAGCTGTTTTTT.

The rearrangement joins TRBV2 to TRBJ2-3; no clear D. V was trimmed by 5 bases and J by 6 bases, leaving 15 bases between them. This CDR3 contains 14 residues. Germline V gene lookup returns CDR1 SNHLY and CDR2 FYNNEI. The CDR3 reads CASSNRQEWDTQYF. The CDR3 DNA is TGTGCCAGCAGTAATAGGCAGGAATGGGATACGCAGTATTTT.

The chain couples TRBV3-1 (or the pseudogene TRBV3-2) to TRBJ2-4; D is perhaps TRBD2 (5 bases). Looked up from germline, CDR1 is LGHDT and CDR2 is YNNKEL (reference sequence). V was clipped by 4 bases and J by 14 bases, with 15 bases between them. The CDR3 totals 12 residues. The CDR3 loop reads CASSLPGKSKYF. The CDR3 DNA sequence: TGTGCCAGCAGCCTGCCCGGGAAGTCAAAGTACTTC.

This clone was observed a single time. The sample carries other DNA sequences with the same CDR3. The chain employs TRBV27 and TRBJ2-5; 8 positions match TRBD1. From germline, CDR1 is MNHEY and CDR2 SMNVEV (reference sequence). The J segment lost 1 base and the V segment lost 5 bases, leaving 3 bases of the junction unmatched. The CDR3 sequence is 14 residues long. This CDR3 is CASSDRGPQETQYF. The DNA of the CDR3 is TGTGCCAGCAGTGACAGGGGCCCCCAAGAGACCCAGTACTTC.

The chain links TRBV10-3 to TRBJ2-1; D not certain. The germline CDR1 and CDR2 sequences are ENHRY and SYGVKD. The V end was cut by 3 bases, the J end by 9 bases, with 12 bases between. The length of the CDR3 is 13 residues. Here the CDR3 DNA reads TGTGCCATCAGTGAACGTACTGATGTTGAGCAGTTCTTC. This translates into CAISERTDVEQFF.

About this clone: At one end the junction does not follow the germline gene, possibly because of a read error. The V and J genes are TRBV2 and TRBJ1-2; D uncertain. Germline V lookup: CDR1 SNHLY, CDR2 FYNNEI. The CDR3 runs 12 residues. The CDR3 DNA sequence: TGTGCCAGCAGTGAATGGCAGGATGGGTACACCTTC. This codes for CASSEWQDGYTF. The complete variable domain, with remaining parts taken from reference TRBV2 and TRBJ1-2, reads EPEVTQTPSHQVTQMGQEVILRCVPISNHLYFYWYRQILGQKVEFLVSFYNNEISEKSEIFDDQFSVERPDGSNFTLKIRSTKLEDSAMYFCASSEWQDGYTFGSGTRLTVV.

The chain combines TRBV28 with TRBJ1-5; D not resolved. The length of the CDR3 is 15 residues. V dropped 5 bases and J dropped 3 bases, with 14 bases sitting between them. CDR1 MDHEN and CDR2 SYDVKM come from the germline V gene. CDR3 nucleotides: TGTGCCAGCAGTCCCCTAGGTGGTTCCAATCAGCCCCAGCATTTT. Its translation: CASSPLGGSNQPQHF.

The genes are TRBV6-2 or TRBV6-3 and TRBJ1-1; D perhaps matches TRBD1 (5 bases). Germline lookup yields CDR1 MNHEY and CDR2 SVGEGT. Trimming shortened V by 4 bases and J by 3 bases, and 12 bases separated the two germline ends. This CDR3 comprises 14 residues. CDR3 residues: CASSFQGGDTEAFF. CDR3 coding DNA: TGTGCCAGCAGTTTCCAGGGTGGGGACACTGAAGCTTTCTTT.

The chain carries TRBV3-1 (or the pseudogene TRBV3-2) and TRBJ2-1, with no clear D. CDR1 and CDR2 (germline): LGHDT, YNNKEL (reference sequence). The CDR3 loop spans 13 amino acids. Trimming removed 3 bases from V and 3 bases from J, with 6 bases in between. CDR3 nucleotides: TGTGCCAGCAGCCAGGGCTTCTACAATGAGCAGTTCTTC. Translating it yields CASSQGFYNEQFF.

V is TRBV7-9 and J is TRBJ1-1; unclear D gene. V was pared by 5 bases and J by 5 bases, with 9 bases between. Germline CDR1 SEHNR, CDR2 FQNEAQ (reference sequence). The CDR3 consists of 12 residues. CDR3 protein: CASSLPRTEAFF. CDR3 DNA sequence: TGTGCCAGCAGCCTTCCACGGACTGAAGCTTTCTTT.

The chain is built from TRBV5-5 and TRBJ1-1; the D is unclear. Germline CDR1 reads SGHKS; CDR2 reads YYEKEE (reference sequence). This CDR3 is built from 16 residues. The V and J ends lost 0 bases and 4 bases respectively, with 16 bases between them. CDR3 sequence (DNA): TGTGCCAGCAGCTTGGCCCCGGGAGGCCAGGCCACTGAAGCTTTCTTT. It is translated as CASSLAPGGQATEAFF.